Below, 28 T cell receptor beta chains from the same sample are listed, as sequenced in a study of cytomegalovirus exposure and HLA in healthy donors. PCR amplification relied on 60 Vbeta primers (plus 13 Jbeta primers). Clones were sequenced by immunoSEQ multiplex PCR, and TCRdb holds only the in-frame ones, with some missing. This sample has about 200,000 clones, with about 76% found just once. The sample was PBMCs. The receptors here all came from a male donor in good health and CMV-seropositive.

The DNA for the CDR3 is TGTGCCAGCAGTCCAGGACAGGGACTCCAAGAGACCCAGTACTTC. This encodes CASSPGQGLQETQYF. The chain is built from TRBV28 and TRBJ2-5, with TRBD1 matching 8 bases. CDR3 length equals 15 residues. CDR1 and CDR2 from the germline V gene are MDHEN and SYDVKM. Trimming cost V 5 bases and J 1 base; bases outside gene matches: 6.

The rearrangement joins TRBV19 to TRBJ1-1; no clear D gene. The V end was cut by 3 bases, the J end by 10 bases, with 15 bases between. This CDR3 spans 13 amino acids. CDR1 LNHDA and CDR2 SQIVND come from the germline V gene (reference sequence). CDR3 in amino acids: CASSMGSGDGAFF. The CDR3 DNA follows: TGTGCCAGTAGTATGGGGTCGGGAGACGGAGCTTTCTTT. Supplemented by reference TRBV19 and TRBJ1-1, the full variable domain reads DGGITQSPKYLFRKEGQNVTLSCEQNLNHDAMYWYRQDPGQGLRLIYYSQIVNDFQKGDIAEGYSVSREKKESFPLTVTSAQKNPTAFYLCASSMGSGDGAFFGQGTRLTVV.

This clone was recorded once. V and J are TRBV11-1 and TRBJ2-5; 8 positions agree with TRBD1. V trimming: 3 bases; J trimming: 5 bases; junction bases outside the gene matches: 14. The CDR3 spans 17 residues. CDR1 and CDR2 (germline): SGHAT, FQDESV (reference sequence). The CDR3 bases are TGTGCCAGCAGCTTGGCATATCCGGGACAGGCTTTTGAGACCCAGTACTTC. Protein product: CASSLAYPGQAFETQYF.

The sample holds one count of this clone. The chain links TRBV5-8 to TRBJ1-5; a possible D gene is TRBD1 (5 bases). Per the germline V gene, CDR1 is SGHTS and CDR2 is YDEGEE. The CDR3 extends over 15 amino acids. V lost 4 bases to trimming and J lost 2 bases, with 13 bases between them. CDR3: CASSGRGVGNQPQHF. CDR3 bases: TGTGCCAGCAGCGGGCGGGGGGTAGGCAATCAGCCCCAGCATTTT.

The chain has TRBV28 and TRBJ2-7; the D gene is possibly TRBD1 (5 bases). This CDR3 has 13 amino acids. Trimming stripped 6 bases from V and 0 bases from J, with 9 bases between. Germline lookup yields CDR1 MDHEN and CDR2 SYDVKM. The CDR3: CASRDSSSYEQYF. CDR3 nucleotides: TGTGCCAGCAGAGACAGTAGCTCCTACGAGCAGTACTTC.

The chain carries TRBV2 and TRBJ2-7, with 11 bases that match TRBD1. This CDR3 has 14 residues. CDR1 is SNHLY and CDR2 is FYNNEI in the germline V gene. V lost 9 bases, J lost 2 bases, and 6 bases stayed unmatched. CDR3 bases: TGTGCCAGTTACCCGGGACAGGGGGCCTACGAGCAGTACTTC. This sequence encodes CASYPGQGAYEQYF.

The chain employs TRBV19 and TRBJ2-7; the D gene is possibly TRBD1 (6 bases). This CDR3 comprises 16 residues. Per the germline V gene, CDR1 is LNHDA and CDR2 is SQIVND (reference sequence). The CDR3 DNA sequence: TGTGCGTCGAAGTCGCTTGGACAGCCTAGCTCCTACGAGCAGTACTTC. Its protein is CASKSLGQPSSYEQYF.

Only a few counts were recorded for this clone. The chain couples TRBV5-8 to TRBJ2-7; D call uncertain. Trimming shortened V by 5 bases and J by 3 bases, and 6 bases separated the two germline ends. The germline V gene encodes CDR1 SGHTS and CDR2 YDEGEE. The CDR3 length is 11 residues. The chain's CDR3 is CASSIYYEQYF. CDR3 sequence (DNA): TGTGCCAGCAGTATTTACTACGAGCAGTACTTC.

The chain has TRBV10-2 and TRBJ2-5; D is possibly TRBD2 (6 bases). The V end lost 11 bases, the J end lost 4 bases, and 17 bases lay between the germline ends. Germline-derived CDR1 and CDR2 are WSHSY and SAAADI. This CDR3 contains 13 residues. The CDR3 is CACVKVGGETQYF. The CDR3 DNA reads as TGCGCCTGCGTAAAGGTCGGGGGAGAGACCCAGTACTTC.

CDR3 nucleotide sequence: TGTGCCAGCACCAGAAGGGACAGAGGAGGTGGAAACACCATATATTTT. Amino acids: CASTRRDRGGGNTIYF. This chain joins TRBV2 and TRBJ1-3, with 7 bases matching TRBD1. This CDR3 contains 16 residues. CDR1 and CDR2 (germline): SNHLY, FYNNEI. The V segment lost 7 bases and the J segment 3 bases; nucleotides outside the gene matches: 12.

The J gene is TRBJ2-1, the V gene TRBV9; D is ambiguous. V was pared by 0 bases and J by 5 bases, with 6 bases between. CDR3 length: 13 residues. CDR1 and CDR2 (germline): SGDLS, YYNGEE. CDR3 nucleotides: TGTGCCAGCAGCGTAGATCCTAACAATGAGCAGTTCTTC. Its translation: CASSVDPNNEQFF.

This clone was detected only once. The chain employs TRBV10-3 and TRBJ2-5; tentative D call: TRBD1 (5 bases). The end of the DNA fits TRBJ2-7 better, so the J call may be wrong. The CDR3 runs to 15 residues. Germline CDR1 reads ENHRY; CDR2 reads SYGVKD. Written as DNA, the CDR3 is TGTGCCATCAGTGAGTCGCACAGGCCCCCCTACGAGCAGTACTTC. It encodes CAISESHRPPYEQYF.

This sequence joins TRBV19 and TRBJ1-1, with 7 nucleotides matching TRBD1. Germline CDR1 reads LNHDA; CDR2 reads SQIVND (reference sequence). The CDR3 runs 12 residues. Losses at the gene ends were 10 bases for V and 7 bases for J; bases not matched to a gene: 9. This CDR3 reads CANEGDSYEAFF. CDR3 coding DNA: TGTGCCAATGAAGGGGACAGTTATGAAGCTTTCTTT.

The CDR3 bases are TGTGCCAGTAGTATTGGGACAGGGTTTAGCAATCAGCCCCAGCATTTT. It specifies CASSIGTGFSNQPQHF. This chain connects TRBV19 to TRBJ1-5; 9 bases fit TRBD1. CDR3 length: 16 residues. Germline lookup yields CDR1 LNHDA and CDR2 SQIVND (reference sequence). V was clipped by 3 bases and J by 0 bases; unmatched bases: 3.

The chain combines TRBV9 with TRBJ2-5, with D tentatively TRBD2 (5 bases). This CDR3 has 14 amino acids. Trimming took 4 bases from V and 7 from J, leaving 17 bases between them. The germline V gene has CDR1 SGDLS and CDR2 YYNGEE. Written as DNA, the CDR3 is TGTGCCAGCAGCCCCGGACGGGGAATAGTGACCCAGTACTTC. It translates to CASSPGRGIVTQYF.

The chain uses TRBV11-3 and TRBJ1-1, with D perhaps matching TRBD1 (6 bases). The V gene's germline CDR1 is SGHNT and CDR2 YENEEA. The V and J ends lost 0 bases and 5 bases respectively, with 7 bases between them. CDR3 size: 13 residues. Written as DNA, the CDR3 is TGTGCCAGCAGCTTAGACAGGGGTACTGAAGCTTTCTTT. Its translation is CASSLDRGTEAFF. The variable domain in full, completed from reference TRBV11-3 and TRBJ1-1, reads EAGVVQSPRYKIIEKKQPVAFWCNPISGHNTLYWYLQNLGQGPELLIRYENEEAVDDSQLPKDRFSAERLKGVDSTLKIQPAELGDSAVYLCASSLDRGTEAFFGQGTRLTVV.

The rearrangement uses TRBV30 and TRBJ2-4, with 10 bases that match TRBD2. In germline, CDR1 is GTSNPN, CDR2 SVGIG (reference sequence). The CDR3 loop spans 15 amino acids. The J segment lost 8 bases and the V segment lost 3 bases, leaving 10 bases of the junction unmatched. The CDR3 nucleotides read TGTGCCTGGAGCGCTGACAGCGGGAGGGCAGACATTCAGTACTTC. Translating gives CAWSADSGRADIQYF.

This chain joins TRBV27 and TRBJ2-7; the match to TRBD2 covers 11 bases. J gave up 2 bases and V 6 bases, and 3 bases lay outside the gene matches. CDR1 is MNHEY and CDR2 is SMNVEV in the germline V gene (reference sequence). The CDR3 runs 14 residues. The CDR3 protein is CASRGGLAAYEQYF. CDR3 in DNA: TGTGCCAGCAGAGGGGGACTAGCGGCCTACGAGCAGTACTTC.

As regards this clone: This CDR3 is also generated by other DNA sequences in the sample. This chain's CDR3 is CASSIVGPGSGGGYTF. Written as DNA, the CDR3 is TGTGCCAGCAGCATAGTGGGACCGGGGTCCGGGGGTGGCTACACCTTC. The chain combines TRBV7-9 with TRBJ1-2, with D possibly matching TRBD1 (5 bases). V lost 5 bases to trimming and J lost 7 bases, with 23 bases between them. Germline V gene sequence: CDR1 SEHNR, CDR2 FQNEAQ (reference sequence). This CDR3 contains 16 residues.

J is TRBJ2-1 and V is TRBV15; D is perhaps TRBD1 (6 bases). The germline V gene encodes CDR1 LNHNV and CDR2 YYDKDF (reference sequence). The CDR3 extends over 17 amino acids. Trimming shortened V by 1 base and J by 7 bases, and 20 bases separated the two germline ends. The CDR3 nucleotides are TGTGCCACCAGCAGAGGCCCACAGGGTGGAAGTTGGAATGAGCAGTTCTTC. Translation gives CATSRGPQGGSWNEQFF.

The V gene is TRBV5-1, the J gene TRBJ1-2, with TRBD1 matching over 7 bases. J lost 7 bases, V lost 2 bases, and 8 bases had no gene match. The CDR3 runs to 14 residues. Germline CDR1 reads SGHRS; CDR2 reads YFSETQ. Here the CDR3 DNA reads TGCGCCAGCAGCTTCCTTGGGACAGAGGTTGGCTACACCTTC. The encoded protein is CASSFLGTEVGYTF.

Written as DNA, the CDR3 is TGTGCCAGCAGCTCCCCGGGTAGTCGGGAGCAGTACTTC. Translating it yields CASSSPGSREQYF. This chain connects TRBV7-2 to TRBJ2-7; D is unclear. Germline V CDR1 and CDR2: SGHTA, FQGNSA. This CDR3 contains 13 residues. The V end was cut by 4 bases, the J end by 7 bases, with 14 bases between.

The CDR3 is CASSILAGNNQPQHF. Here the CDR3 DNA reads TGTGCCAGTAGTATTCTTGCCGGGAACAATCAGCCCCAGCATTTT. The chain combines TRBV19 with TRBJ1-5; D remains unclear. Trimming removed 3 bases at V and 3 bases at J, with 12 bases between. Germline CDR1 is LNHDA and CDR2 is SQIVND (reference sequence). There are 15 residues in the CDR3.

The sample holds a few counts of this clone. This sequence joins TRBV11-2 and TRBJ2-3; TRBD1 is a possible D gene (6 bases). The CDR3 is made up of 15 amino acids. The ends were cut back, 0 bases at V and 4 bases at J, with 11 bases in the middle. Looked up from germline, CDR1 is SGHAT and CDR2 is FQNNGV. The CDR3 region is CASSLEGARADTQYF. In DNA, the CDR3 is TGTGCCAGCAGCTTAGAGGGGGCAAGGGCAGATACGCAGTATTTT. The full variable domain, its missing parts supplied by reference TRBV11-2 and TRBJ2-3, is EAGVAQSPRYKIIEKRQSVAFWCNPISGHATLYWYQQILGQGPKLLIQFQNNGVVDDSQLPKDRFSAERLKGVDSTLKIQPAKLEDSAVYLCASSLEGARADTQYFGPGTRLTVL.

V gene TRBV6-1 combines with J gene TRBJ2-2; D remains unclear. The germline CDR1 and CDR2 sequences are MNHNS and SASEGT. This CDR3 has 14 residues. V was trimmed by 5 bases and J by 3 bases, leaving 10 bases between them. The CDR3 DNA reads TGTGCCAGCAGTAGATTTCGGGACACCGGGGAGCTGTTTTTT. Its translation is CASSRFRDTGELFF.

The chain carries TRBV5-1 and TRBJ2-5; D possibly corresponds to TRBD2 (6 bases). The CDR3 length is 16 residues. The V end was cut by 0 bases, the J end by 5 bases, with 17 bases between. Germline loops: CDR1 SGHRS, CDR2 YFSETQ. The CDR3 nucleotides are TGCGCCAGCAGCTTGGCCGTCATGCGGGGCGGTGAGACCCAGTACTTC. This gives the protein CASSLAVMRGGETQYF.

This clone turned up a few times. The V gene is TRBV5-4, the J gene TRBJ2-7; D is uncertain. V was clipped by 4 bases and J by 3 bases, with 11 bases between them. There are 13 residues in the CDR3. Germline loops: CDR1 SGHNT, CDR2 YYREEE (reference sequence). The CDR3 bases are TGTGCCAGCAGCGGTCAACAAAACTACGAGCAGTACTTC. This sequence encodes CASSGQQNYEQYF.

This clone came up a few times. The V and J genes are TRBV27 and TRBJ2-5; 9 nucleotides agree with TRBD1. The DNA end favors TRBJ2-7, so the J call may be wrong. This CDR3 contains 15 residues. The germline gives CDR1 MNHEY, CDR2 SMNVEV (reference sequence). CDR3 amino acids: CASRSPGQGSYEQYF. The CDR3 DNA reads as TGTGCCAGCAGGTCCCCGGGACAGGGCTCCTACGAGCAGTACTTC.